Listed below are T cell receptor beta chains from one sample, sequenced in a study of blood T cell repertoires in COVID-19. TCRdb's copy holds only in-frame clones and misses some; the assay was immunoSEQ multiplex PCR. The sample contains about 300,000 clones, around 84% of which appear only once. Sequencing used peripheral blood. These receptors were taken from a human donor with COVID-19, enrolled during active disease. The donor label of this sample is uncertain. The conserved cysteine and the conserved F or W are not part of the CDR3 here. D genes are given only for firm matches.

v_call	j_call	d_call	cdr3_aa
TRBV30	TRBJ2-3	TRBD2	AWGRGDPTDTQY
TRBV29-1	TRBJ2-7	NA	SVGQVNPYEQY
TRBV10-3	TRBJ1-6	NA	AISESEVPPAWNSPLH
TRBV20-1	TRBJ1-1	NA	SPGGTEAF
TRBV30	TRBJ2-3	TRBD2	AWSKTSASTDTQY
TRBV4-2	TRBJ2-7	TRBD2	ASSPGLASYEQY
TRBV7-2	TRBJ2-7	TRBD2	ASSLQRLAGDQQY
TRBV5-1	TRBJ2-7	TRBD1	ASSLLPNRGPSYEQY
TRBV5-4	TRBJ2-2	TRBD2	ASSLQGTSDTGELF
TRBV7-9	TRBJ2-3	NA	ASSFTTGGSDTQY
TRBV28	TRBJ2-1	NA	ASSSGVHEQF
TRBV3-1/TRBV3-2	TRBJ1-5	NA	ASSQGSPLPNNQPQH
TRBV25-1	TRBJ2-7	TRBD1	ASSEDRGISYEQY
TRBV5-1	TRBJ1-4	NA	ASSLMGRANEKLF
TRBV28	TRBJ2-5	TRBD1	ASRGQVVRETQY
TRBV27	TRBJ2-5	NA	ASSRARGLATQY
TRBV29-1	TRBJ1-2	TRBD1	STGQGSGYT
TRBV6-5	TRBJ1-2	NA	ASSSPWAPQSGYT
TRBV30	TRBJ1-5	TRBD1	AWNDRGSQPQH
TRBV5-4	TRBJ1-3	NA	ASSSLQGTAGNTIY
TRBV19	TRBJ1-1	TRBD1	ASSKTGGGEAF
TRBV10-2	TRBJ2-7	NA	ASNEEGVYEQY
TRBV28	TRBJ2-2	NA	ASSPFSSAFGGTGELF
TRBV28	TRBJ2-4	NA	ASSREPQGNIQY
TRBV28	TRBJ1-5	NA	ACGEGNQPQH
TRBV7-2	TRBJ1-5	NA	ASSLALRNQPQH
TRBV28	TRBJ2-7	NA	ASSPRADPPYEQY
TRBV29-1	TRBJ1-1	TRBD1	STQQGGNTEAF
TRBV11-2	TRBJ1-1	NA	ASLPGRQDTEAF
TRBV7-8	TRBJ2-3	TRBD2	ASSLVAGGPVDTQY
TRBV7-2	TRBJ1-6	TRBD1	ASSPLTGDYSPLH
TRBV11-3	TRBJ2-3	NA	ASSLDRGGYTDTQY
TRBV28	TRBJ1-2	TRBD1	ASRGQGRGGYT
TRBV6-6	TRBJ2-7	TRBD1	ASSPPGTVSYEQY
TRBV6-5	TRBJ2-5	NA	ASSYSVARETQY
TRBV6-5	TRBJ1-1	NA	ASSYSGTSNTEAF
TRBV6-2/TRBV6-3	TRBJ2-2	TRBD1	ASSRAGTGDTGELF
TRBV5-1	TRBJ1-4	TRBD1	ASSLGQGASEKLF
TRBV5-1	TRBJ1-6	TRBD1	ASSTRDSNSPLH
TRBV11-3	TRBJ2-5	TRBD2	ASSTGLAGGLETQY